Shown below are 21 T cell receptor beta chains from a single sample sequenced in a study of blood T cell repertoires in COVID-19. Repertoires were generated with immunoSEQ multiplex PCR, while TCRdb's copy carries only in-frame clones and drops some. Of 350,000 to 550,000 clones listed, about 85% were seen once; the top ten hold about 2%. Material for sequencing was PBMCs or T cells enriched from blood (not recorded which). The origin of the receptors is a young woman with acute COVID-19.

In its sample, this clone was seen a few times. This chain connects TRBV12-3 or TRBV12-4 to TRBJ2-4; weak D call: TRBD1 (6 bases). The V end lost 5 bases, the J end lost 7 bases, and 12 bases lay between the germline ends. CDR3 size: 13 residues. This chain's CDR3 is CASSGQTGNIQYF. CDR3 DNA: TGTGCCAGCAGTGGACAGACCGGGAACATTCAGTACTTC.

CDR3 sequence reads: CASSIALEEGANYGYTF. Written as DNA, the CDR3 is TGTGCCAGTAGTATAGCTCTAGAGGAGGGAGCTAACTATGGCTACACCTTC. V usage is TRBV19 and J usage is TRBJ1-2; D uncertain. V was cut by 1 base and J by 0 bases, with 15 bases left in between. The CDR3 length is 17 residues. From germline, CDR1 is LNHDA and CDR2 SQIVND (reference sequence).

This rearrangement joins TRBV5-1 to TRBJ2-2, with TRBD1 matching 8 bases. This CDR3 is built from 17 residues. Germline values: CDR1 SGHRS, CDR2 YFSETQ. V lost 0 bases and J lost 3; bases outside the gene matches: 7. The DNA for the CDR3 is TGCGCCAGCAGCTTGGACGGGGACAGGTTATACACCGGGGAGCTGTTTTTT. It translates to CASSLDGDRLYTGELFF.

This rearrangement joins TRBV7-8 to TRBJ1-1, with 12 bases aligning to TRBD1. This CDR3 is built from 16 residues. CDR1 SGHVS and CDR2 FQNEAQ come from the germline V gene. The junction had 10 bases not matched to a gene; V was cut back by 5 bases and J by 6 bases. The CDR3 sequence: CASSAGTGGFGAEAFF. The CDR3 coding sequence is TGTGCCAGCAGCGCCGGGACAGGGGGCTTCGGAGCTGAAGCTTTCTTT.

This chain uses TRBV5-1 with TRBJ2-3, with 7 bases that match TRBD1. J lost 2 bases, V lost 0 bases, and 3 bases had no gene match. This CDR3 comprises 15 residues. Germline V gene data show CDR1 as SGHRS and CDR2 as YFSETQ. CDR3 protein: CASSLAGQHTDTQYF. DNA for the CDR3: TGCGCCAGCAGCTTGGCGGGACAGCACACAGATACGCAGTATTTT.

The chain links TRBV3-1 (or the pseudogene TRBV3-2) to TRBJ2-7; the D gene is possibly TRBD1 (5 bases). Germline-derived CDR1 and CDR2 are LGHDT and YNNKEL (reference sequence). V shed 0 bases and J shed 6 bases, with 12 bases lying between them. The CDR3 runs 14 residues. The CDR3 loop is CASSQDLSGIEQYF. The CDR3 bases are TGTGCCAGCAGCCAAGACCTCTCAGGGATCGAGCAGTACTTC.

DNA for the CDR3: TGTGCCAGCAGCTTCGGGACAAAGAACATTCAGTACTTC. Its translation is CASSFGTKNIQYF. The chain joins TRBV13 to TRBJ2-4; D is perhaps TRBD1 (6 bases). Trimming left V 3 bases short and J 7 bases short, with 10 bases between. Looked up from germline, CDR1 is PRHDT and CDR2 is FYEKMQ (reference sequence). This CDR3 is 13 amino acids long.

V usage is TRBV10-1 and J usage is TRBJ2-1, with 10 bases identical to TRBD1. CDR1 and CDR2 from the germline V gene are WNHNN and SYGVQD (reference sequence). V was pared by 10 bases and J by 6 bases, with 15 bases of the junction left unmatched. This CDR3 has 16 residues. This CDR3 reads CATVRDRGRGLNEQFF. The DNA for the CDR3 is TGCGCCACGGTCCGGGACAGGGGACGGGGACTCAATGAGCAGTTCTTC.

The rearrangement links TRBV5-6 to TRBJ1-6; D gene uncertain. The germline gives CDR1 SGHDT, CDR2 YYEEEE. The CDR3 contains 14 residues. V shed 4 bases and J shed 9 bases, with 14 bases lying between them. CDR3 amino acids: CASSPDMLSSPLHF. CDR3 DNA: TGTGCCAGCAGCCCAGACATGCTAAGTTCACCCCTCCACTTT.

The J gene is TRBJ1-2, the V gene TRBV12-3 or TRBV12-4, with 8 bases aligning to TRBD1. V trimming: 6 bases; J trimming: 4 bases; junction bases outside the gene matches: 4. The CDR3 loop spans 13 amino acids. CDR3 in DNA: TGTGCCAGCAGGCCGACAGGGGCCTATGGCTACACCTTC. Its translation is CASRPTGAYGYTF.

This clone was seen a few times. The chain recombines TRBV5-1 with TRBJ1-2; 7 bases line up with TRBD1. Trimming took 5 bases from V and 0 from J; bases not matched to a gene: 7. The CDR3 is made up of 15 amino acids. Germline V lookup: CDR1 SGHRS, CDR2 YFSETQ. The CDR3 sequence is CASSPRTGPNYGYTF. CDR3 in DNA: TGCGCCAGCAGTCCTAGGACAGGACCTAACTATGGCTACACCTTC.

The chain uses TRBV7-2 and TRBJ2-7; TRBD1 matches at 7 bases. V lost 5 bases to trimming and J lost 8 bases; unmatched junction nucleotides: 9. The CDR3 extends over 13 amino acids. The germline V gene encodes CDR1 SGHTA and CDR2 FQGNSA. CDR3 residues: CASSTNGQAQQYF. CDR3 nucleotides: TGTGCCAGCAGCACTAACGGACAGGCTCAGCAGTACTTC.

The V call is TRBV6-5, the J call TRBJ2-5, with TRBD1 matching 8 bases. Trimming at V came to 5 bases and at J to 5 bases, leaving 7 bases not matched to a gene. The length of the CDR3 is 14 residues. Germline V CDR1 and CDR2: MNHEY, SVGAGI. The CDR3 protein is CASSQGALGETQYF. Written as DNA, the CDR3 is TGTGCCAGCAGTCAGGGGGCCCTAGGGGAGACCCAGTACTTC.

The chain has TRBV6-4 and TRBJ2-1; 10 bases map to TRBD2. Germline V gives CDR1 MRHNA, CDR2 SNTAGT. This CDR3 has 16 amino acids. V was pared by 4 bases and J by 2 bases, with 5 bases of the junction left unmatched. DNA for the CDR3: TGTGCCAGCAGTGCTGGACTAGCGGTCGCCTACAATGAGCAGTTCTTC. This encodes CASSAGLAVAYNEQFF.

The CDR3 DNA reads TGTGCCAGCAGTGGGACTAGCGGGGGGGAGCAGTTCTTC. Translation: CASSGTSGGEQFF. The chain uses TRBV2 and TRBJ2-1, with 14 positions matching TRBD2. The CDR3 is made up of 13 amino acids. Germline assignment: CDR1 SNHLY and CDR2 FYNNEI. The V and J ends lost 4 bases and 10 bases, in that order; junction bases with no gene match: 0.

This rearrangement joins TRBV6-6 to TRBJ2-7; D is perhaps TRBD1 (5 bases). The CDR3 length is 13 residues. Germline V gene lookup returns CDR1 MNHNY and CDR2 SVGAGI (reference sequence). V lost 6 bases and J 6 bases, leaving 15 bases between the germline ends. The DNA of the CDR3 is TGTGCCAGCAGCGCGGCAGGGATAGGCGAGCAGTACTTC. Its protein is CASSAAGIGEQYF.

The chain uses TRBV24-1 and TRBJ2-2; possible D gene TRBD1, 6 bases. With 9 bases removed from V and 5 bases from J, the gap between germline ends came to 18 bases. Per germline, CDR1 KGHDR and CDR2 SFDVKD. This CDR3 region has 15 residues. Here the CDR3 reads CATGKRQDSTGELFF. The CDR3 DNA reads as TGTGCCACCGGTAAGAGACAGGATTCAACCGGGGAGCTGTTTTTT.

The genes are TRBV19 and TRBJ1-2, with 8 bases aligning to TRBD1. This CDR3 contains 14 residues. Germline CDR1 LNHDA, CDR2 SQIVND (reference sequence). V shed 7 bases and J 2 bases; nucleotides not matched to a gene: 6. CDR3 loop: CASTRQGRNYGYTF. In nucleotides, the CDR3 is TGTGCCAGTACCAGACAGGGGCGCAACTATGGCTACACCTTC.

J is TRBJ1-5 and V is TRBV3-1 (or the pseudogene TRBV3-2), with D possibly being TRBD1 (6 bases). CDR1 and CDR2 (germline): LGHDT, YNNKEL (reference sequence). Trimming left V 0 bases short and J 6 bases short, with 9 bases between. The CDR3 is 14 residues long. The CDR3 here is CASSQDWTVQPQHF. The CDR3, as DNA: TGTGCCAGCAGCCAAGATTGGACAGTTCAGCCCCAGCATTTT.

The V call is TRBV4-2, the J call TRBJ2-7; D may be TRBD2 (5 bases). CDR3 length equals 15 residues. The germline gives CDR1 LGHNA, CDR2 YNFKEQ. V gave up 0 bases and J gave up 7 bases, with 16 bases separating them. The CDR3 sequence: CASSQEEDLRTEQYF. In DNA form, the CDR3 reads TGTGCCAGCAGCCAAGAGGAGGATCTGAGAACGGAGCAGTACTTC.

This clone was picked up a small number of times. The CDR3 DNA sequence: TGTGCCAGCAGTTCCGGGACAGGAGCCTACTATGGCTACACCTTC. Translation: CASSSGTGAYYGYTF. The rearrangement uses TRBV28 and TRBJ1-2; 8 positions match TRBD1. V dropped 4 bases and J dropped 3; count of bases not matched to a gene: 7. Germline values: CDR1 MDHEN, CDR2 SYDVKM. This CDR3 has 15 residues.